A selection of T cell receptor beta chains follows, all from one sample in a study of liver allograft versus peripheral blood T cells. MiXCR, applied by TCRdb to the reads, yields one record per CDR3 protein. The table records more than 1,500 distinct CDR3 sequences, about 15% of them present only once. These receptors all stem from a human patient who had a liver transplant. Some of the T cells might come from the graft donor. Each CDR3 is given with its conserved first and last residue. Fields, in order: clone size, V gene, J gene, D gene, CDR3 protein, CDR3 DNA. D genes are given only for firm matches. Some rows mark clone size as missing; the rest say once, few, many or name a class of expanded clone.

medium-sized	TRBV7-2	TRBJ1-1	TRBD1	CASSLGRGHMNTEAFF	TGTGCCAGCAGCTTAGGCAGGGGGCATATGAACACTGAAGCTTTCTTT
medium-sized	TRBV13	TRBJ2-1	TRBD2	CASSYGSGGVINEQFF	TGTGCCAGCAGCTATGGTAGCGGGGGGGTAATCAATGAGCAGTTCTTC
large	TRBV6-5	TRBJ2-7	TRBD2	CASSLLGRGEQYF	TGTGCCAGCAGTTTACTAGGGAGGGGCGAGCAGTACTTC
medium-sized	TRBV19	TRBJ1-5	.	CASSGTYNQPQHF	TGTGCCAGTAGTGGGACCTACAATCAGCCCCAGCATTTT
.	TRBV9	TRBJ2-7	TRBD2	CASSVSGLVGEQYF	TGTGCCAGCAGCGTTAGCGGGCTAGTAGGCGAGCAGTACTTC
medium-sized	TRBV18	TRBJ2-2	.	CASSPSGYTGELFF	TGTGCCAGCTCACCAAGCGGTTACACCGGGGAGCTGTTTTTT
medium-sized	TRBV13	TRBJ2-7	.	CASTSSGYEQYF	TGTGCCAGCACCTCCTCAGGTTACGAGCAGTACTTC
medium-sized	TRBV20-1	TRBJ2-7	.	CSARDRTRIYEQYF	TGCAGTGCTAGAGATCGGACACGGATCTACGAGCAGTACTTC
large	TRBV12-3/TRBV12-4	TRBJ1-2	.	CASSLTTGVYYGYTF	TGTGCCAGCAGTCTTACGACGGGGGTGTACTATGGCTACACCTTC
medium-sized	TRBV7-9	TRBJ1-2	TRBD1	CASSLDRGRVYGYTF	TGTGCCAGCAGCTTGGACAGGGGGCGCGTCTATGGCTACACCTTC
large	TRBV18	TRBJ1-5	TRBD1	CASSPKSQGNYQPQHF	TGTGCCAGCTCACCGAAGTCACAGGGGAACTACCAGCCCCAGCATTTT
few	TRBV6-5	TRBJ1-1	TRBD1	CASSYSRGRVKAFF	TGTGCCAGCAGTTACTCGAGGGGGCGCGTGAAAGCTTTCTTT
medium-sized	TRBV2	TRBJ1-6	.	CASSESFNSPLHF	TGTGCCAGCAGTGAGAGCTTCAATTCACCCCTCCACTTT
medium-sized	TRBV20-1	TRBJ2-7	.	CSASPGLGEQYF	TGCAGTGCTAGCCCAGGGTTGGGCGAGCAGTACTTC
medium-sized	TRBV20-1	TRBJ2-3	TRBD2	CSALAGEGGDTQYF	TGCAGTGCTTTAGCGGGAGAAGGAGGAGATACGCAGTATTTT
medium-sized	TRBV19	TRBJ2-7	TRBD1	CASSIDRDRTYEQYF	TGTGCCAGTAGTATAGACCGGGACAGAACCTACGAGCAGTACTTC
medium-sized	TRBV7-9	TRBJ1-1	.	CASSLGVGNRAFF	TGTGCCAGCAGCTTGGGAGTGGGGAATCGAGCTTTCTTT
medium-sized	TRBV7-2	TRBJ1-1	.	CASSVRGSTEAFF	TGTGCCAGCAGCGTCAGGGGTAGCACTGAAGCTTTCTTT
few	TRBV5-1	TRBJ1-2	TRBD1	CASRRQGAPDYGYTF	TGCGCCAGCAGACGACAGGGGGCTCCGGACTATGGCTACACCTTC
large	TRBV15	TRBJ1-5	TRBD1	CATSRNRGQPQHF	TGTGCCACCAGCAGGAACAGGGGACAGCCCCAGCATTTT
large	TRBV28	TRBJ1-2	.	CASTQRVEGYTF	TGTGCCAGCACCCAACGGGTTGAGGGCTACACCTTC
medium-sized	TRBV20-1	TRBJ2-5	.	CSASRGAAQETQYF	TGCAGTGCTAGTCGGGGGGCGGCCCAAGAGACCCAGTACTTC
.	TRBV6-6	TRBJ2-1	.	CASRSPRAQFF	TGTGCCAGCAGATCTCCAAGGGCGCAGTTCTTC
medium-sized	TRBV6-2/TRBV6-3	TRBJ2-7	.	CASSYPLYEQYF	TGTGCCAGCAGTTACCCCTTATACGAGCAGTACTTC
medium-sized	TRBV6-2/TRBV6-3	TRBJ2-1	.	CASSYTPNEQFF	TGTGCCAGCAGTTACACACCTAATGAGCAGTTCTTC
large	TRBV18	TRBJ2-7	.	CASSRLLPRGAPSYEQYF	TGTGCCAGCTCACGACTGTTACCCAGGGGCGCCCCCTCCTACGAGCAGTACTTC
medium-sized	TRBV19	TRBJ1-2	.	CASNTRGRNYGYTF	TGTGCCAGTAATACCCGGGGGAGGAACTATGGCTACACCTTC
medium-sized	TRBV30	TRBJ1-4	TRBD1	CAWSGTGYLFF	TGTGCCTGGAGTGGGACAGGGTACCTGTTTTTT
large	TRBV6-6	TRBJ1-5	.	CATESKYSNQPQHF	TGTGCCACCGAATCGAAATATAGCAATCAGCCCCAGCATTTT
few	TRBV20-1	TRBJ2-5	.	CSAREPIGGGETQYF	TGCAGTGCTAGAGAACCCATCGGGGGTGGGGAGACCCAGTACTTC
large	TRBV27	TRBJ2-6	.	CASSSGTGANVLTF	TGTGCCAGCAGTTCAGGGACTGGGGCCAACGTCCTGACTTTC
large	TRBV12-3/TRBV12-4	TRBJ2-7	TRBD2	CASSLVGTRSYEQYF	TGTGCCAGCAGTTTAGTCGGGACTAGATCCTACGAGCAGTACTTC
large	TRBV18	TRBJ2-7	.	CASSPRKGDPYSYEQYF	TGTGCCAGCTCACCAAGGAAGGGTGATCCATACTCCTACGAGCAGTACTTC
medium-sized	TRBV19	TRBJ1-2	.	CASSPQRTYGYTF	TGTGCCAGTAGTCCACAACGCACCTACGGCTACACCTTC
medium-sized	TRBV19	TRBJ1-1	TRBD1	CASRWPLPGTGGNTEAFF	TGTGCCAGTAGATGGCCCCTTCCCGGGACAGGTGGGAACACTGAAGCTTTCTTT
medium-sized	TRBV2	TRBJ1-2	.	CAGSRVGYGYTF	TGTGCCGGGAGCAGGGTGGGCTATGGCTACACCTTC
medium-sized	TRBV6-5	TRBJ2-7	.	CASSSALPYEQYF	TGTGCCAGCAGTTCCGCCCTCCCCTACGAGCAGTACTTC
medium-sized	TRBV7-9	TRBJ1-2	TRBD1	CASTFTGAVYGYTF	TGTGCCAGCACCTTTACAGGGGCGGTCTATGGCTACACCTTC
medium-sized	TRBV2	TRBJ1-5	.	CASSGSGWRNQPQHF	TGTGCCAGCAGTGGGTCAGGGTGGCGCAATCAGCCCCAGCATTTT
medium-sized	TRBV6-1	TRBJ2-3	.	CASSEEPAAAQYF	TGTGCCAGCAGTGAAGAGCCAGCGGCAGCGCAGTATTTT
medium-sized	TRBV14	TRBJ1-1	.	CASSQEGGGPATEAFF	TGTGCCAGCAGCCAAGAAGGGGGGGGCCCGGCGACTGAAGCTTTCTTT
medium-sized	TRBV6-5	TRBJ1-1	.	CASSHGGGRTEAFF	TGTGCCAGCAGTCACGGTGGGGGGCGGACTGAAGCTTTCTTT
large	TRBV6-2/TRBV6-3	TRBJ1-6	.	CASRALASPLHF	TGTGCCAGCAGGGCCCTCGCCTCACCCCTCCACTTT
medium-sized	TRBV7-2	TRBJ1-2	.	CASSLYQGLNGYTF	TGTGCCAGCAGCTTATATCAGGGGCTAAATGGCTACACCTTC
.	TRBV30	TRBJ2-4	TRBD1	CAWSTGTGGFQYF	TGTGCCTGGAGTACCGGGACAGGGGGCTTTCAGTACTTC
medium-sized	TRBV11-1	TRBJ1-6	TRBD1	CASSPGRTGEGNSPLHF	TGTGCCAGCAGCCCAGGCCGCACAGGGGAAGGGAATTCACCCCTCCACTTT
large	TRBV18	TRBJ1-5	.	CASSENSNQPQHF	TGTGCCAGCTCAGAAAATAGCAATCAGCCCCAGCATTTT
large	TRBV19	TRBJ1-5	.	CASSTDGARPQHF	TGTGCCAGTAGTACGGACGGAGCGAGGCCCCAGCATTTT
medium-sized	TRBV5-6	TRBJ2-1	.	CASTVGWVALEYNEQFF	TGTGCCAGCACCGTAGGTTGGGTGGCCCTCGAATACAATGAGCAGTTCTTC
.	TRBV28	TRBJ1-1	.	CASSLVGQGLRAFF	TGTGCCAGCAGTTTAGTGGGACAAGGACTGAGGGCTTTCTTT